This T cell receptor beta chain was obtained from a study of cytomegalovirus exposure and HLA in healthy donors. Measured with immunoSEQ multiplex PCR; TCRdb has only the in-frame clones, and not every one. The sample has 45,000 to 60,000 clones; about 92% are singletons. The CDR3 loop spans 17 amino acids. The V end was cut by 0 bases, the J end by 0 bases, with 12 bases between. CDR1 and CDR2 from the germline V gene are SGHVS and FQNEAQ. These donors were members of the roughly 120-subject validation cohort, a group separate from the roughly 670-subject first cohort. The receptor's source is a woman between 18 and 29 years old in good health and CMV-seronegative. The V gene is TRBV7-8, the J gene TRBJ1-5; D gene ambiguous. The specimen was PBMCs. CDR3 residues: CASSLARGSYSNQPQHF. CDR3 nucleotide sequence: TGTGCCAGCAGCTTAGCGCGTGGGAGTTATAGCAATCAGCCCCAGCATTTT.